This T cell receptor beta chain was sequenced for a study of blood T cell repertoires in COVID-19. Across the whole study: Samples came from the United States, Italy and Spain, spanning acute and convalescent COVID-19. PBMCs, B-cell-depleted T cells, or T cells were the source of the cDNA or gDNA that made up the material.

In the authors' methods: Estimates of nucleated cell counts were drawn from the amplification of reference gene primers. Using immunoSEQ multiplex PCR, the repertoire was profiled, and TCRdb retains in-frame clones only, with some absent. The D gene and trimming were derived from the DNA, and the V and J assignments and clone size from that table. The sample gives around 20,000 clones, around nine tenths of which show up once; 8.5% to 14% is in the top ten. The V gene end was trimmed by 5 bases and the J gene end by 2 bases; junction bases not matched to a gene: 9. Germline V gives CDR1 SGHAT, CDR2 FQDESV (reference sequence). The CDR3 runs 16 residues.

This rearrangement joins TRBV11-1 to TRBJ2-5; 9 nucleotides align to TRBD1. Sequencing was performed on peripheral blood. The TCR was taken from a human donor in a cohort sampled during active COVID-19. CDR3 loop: CASSLTGTGTQETQYF. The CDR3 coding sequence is TGTGCCAGCAGCCTAACTGGGACAGGGACTCAAGAGACCCAGTACTTC.